This T cell receptor (beta chain) was sequenced for a study of memory CD4+ T cells and cytomegalovirus serostatus. On this clone: Its antigen remains unknown.

The CDR3 totals 14 residues. The germline gives CDR1 MNHNY, CDR2 SVGAGI (reference sequence). V lost 6 bases, J lost 4 bases, and 10 bases lay in between. The sort gate was single viable CD3+CD4+CD8-CD45RO+ cells for memory CD4+ T cells. Findings of the study overall: Suggested: most of the CMV-linked TCR signature lies in CD4+ memory cells. About 40% of the roughly 160 known CMV-associated TCRbeta sequences appeared in CD4+ memory.

Sequencing used immunoSEQ multiplex PCR; TCRdb keeps in-frame clones, though not all of them. The table shows tens of thousands of clones, with roughly 87% occurring only once. This TCR derives from an adult in good health and CMV-seronegative. J is TRBJ2-6 and V is TRBV6-6; possibly TRBD2 for D (6 bases). The sample was memory CD4+ T cells from blood. CDR3 region: CASREGAGANVLTF. DNA of the CDR3: TGTGCCAGCAGGGAGGGAGCCGGGGCCAACGTCCTGACTTTC.